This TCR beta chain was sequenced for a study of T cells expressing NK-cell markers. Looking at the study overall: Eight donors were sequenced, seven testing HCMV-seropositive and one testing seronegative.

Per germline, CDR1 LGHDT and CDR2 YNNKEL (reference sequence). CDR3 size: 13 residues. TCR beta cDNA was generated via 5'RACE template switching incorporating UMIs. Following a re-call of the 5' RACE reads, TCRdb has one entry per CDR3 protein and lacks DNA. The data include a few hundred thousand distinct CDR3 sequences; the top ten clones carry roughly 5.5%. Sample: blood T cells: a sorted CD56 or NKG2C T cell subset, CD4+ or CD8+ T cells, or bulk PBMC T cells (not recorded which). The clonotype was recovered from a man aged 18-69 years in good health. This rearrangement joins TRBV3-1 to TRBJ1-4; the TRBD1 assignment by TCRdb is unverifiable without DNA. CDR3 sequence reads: CASSQGTIPRLFF. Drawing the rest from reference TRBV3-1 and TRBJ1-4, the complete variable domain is DTAVSQTPKYLVTQMGNDKSIKCEQNLGHDTMYWYKQDSKKFLKIMFSYNNKELIINETVPNRFSPKSPDKAHLNLHINSLELGDSAVYFCASSQGTIPRLFFGSGTQLSVL.